These 15 T cell receptor beta chains came from one sample sequenced in a study of preoperative IRX-2 immunotherapy in early breast cancer. The table came from immunoSEQ multiplex PCR; TCRdb's copy has only in-frame clones and leaves some out. The sample lists 750 to 950 clones, about 80% occurring once. Treatment denoted: preoperative locoregional IRX-2 cytokine immunotherapy. The specimen was tumor tissue, collected before IRX-2 immunotherapy. These receptors originate from a human donor with breast cancer.

This clone was counted only a few times. The chain couples TRBV6-8 to TRBJ1-1; 9 bases map to TRBD1. Germline V CDR1 and CDR2: MNHGY, SAAAGT. With V trimmed by 0 bases and J by 5 bases, 1 base remained unmatched. CDR3 size: 14 residues. The DNA of the CDR3 is TGTGCCAGCAGTTACTCGGGACAGGGAACTGAAGCTTTCTTT. Translation gives CASSYSGQGTEAFF.

The chain is built from TRBV18 and TRBJ2-5, with D unclear. Trimming removed 2 bases from V and 5 bases from J, with 6 bases in between. Germline-derived CDR1 and CDR2 are KGHSH and LQKENI. This CDR3 is built from 12 residues. The chain's CDR3 is CASSPVKETQYF. The DNA for the CDR3 is TGTGCCAGCTCACCAGTGAAGGAGACCCAGTACTTC.

The chain recombines TRBV5-1 with TRBJ2-1, with D maybe TRBD1 (6 bases). This CDR3 contains 16 residues. Germline lookup yields CDR1 SGHRS and CDR2 YFSETQ. V was pared by 0 bases and J by 1 base, with 11 bases between. CDR3 bases: TGCGCCAGCAGCTTGGGTGGGGGCGCGTCCTACAATGAGCAGTTCTTC. Protein product: CASSLGGGASYNEQFF.

CDR3 DNA: TGTGCCATGGATGAGGGGGGGGAGAACACTGAAGCTTTCTTT. It codes for CAMDEGGENTEAFF. This chain connects TRBV6-8 to TRBJ1-1; possible D gene TRBD1, 6 bases. The V end lost 10 bases, the J end lost 1 base, and 16 bases lay between the germline ends. CDR3 length equals 14 residues. The germline V gene encodes CDR1 MNHGY and CDR2 SAAAGT.

J is TRBJ2-5 and V is TRBV7-6; 8 bases are a match to TRBD1. Germline V lookup: CDR1 SGHVS, CDR2 FNYEAQ. Trimming removed 4 bases from V and 4 bases from J; junction bases left unmatched: 5. This CDR3 comprises 14 residues. The CDR3 loop is CASSYQTGGETQYF. Written as DNA, the CDR3 is TGTGCCAGCAGCTACCAAACAGGGGGAGAGACCCAGTACTTC. Looking up the rest from reference TRBV7-6 and TRBJ2-5 gives the full variable domain: GAGVSQSPRYKVTKRGQDVALRCDPISGHVSLYWYRQALGQGPEFLTYFNYEAQQDKSGLPNDRFSAERPEGSISTLTIQRTEQRDSAMYRCASSYQTGGETQYFGPGTRLLVL.

J is TRBJ2-1 and V is TRBV18; a possible D gene is TRBD1 (6 bases). The CDR3 has 15 amino acids. CDR1 is KGHSH, CDR2 LQKENI, per germline. The V end lost 3 bases, the J end lost 8 bases, and 17 bases lay between the germline ends. CDR3 in amino acids: CASSPPGRGQYEQFF. DNA of the CDR3: TGTGCCAGCTCACCTCCGGGACGGGGACAATATGAGCAGTTCTTC.

This chain uses TRBV15 with TRBJ2-5, with TRBD2 matching over 8 bases. J was trimmed by 5 bases and V by 0 bases; bases with no gene match: 8. Germline V gene lookup returns CDR1 LNHNV and CDR2 YYDKDF (reference sequence). This CDR3 is built from 16 residues. CDR3 amino acids: CATSRESISGEETQYF. The DNA of the CDR3 is TGTGCCACCAGCAGAGAATCCATTAGCGGGGAGGAGACCCAGTACTTC.

This chain links TRBV6-8 with TRBJ1-1; no firm D call. Trimming stripped 7 bases from V and 4 bases from J, with 13 bases between. From germline, CDR1 is MNHGY and CDR2 SAAAGT. This CDR3 contains 13 residues. In DNA form, the CDR3 reads TGTGCCAGCAAGATCGAAAGGAGCACTGAAGCTTTCTTT. Its protein product is CASKIERSTEAFF.

The chain uses TRBV6-8 and TRBJ2-1, with D uncertain. V was trimmed by 6 bases and J by 6 bases, leaving 12 bases between them. There are 13 residues in the CDR3. The germline gives CDR1 MNHGY, CDR2 SAAAGT. The CDR3 is CASSGPTGNEQFF. In nucleotides, the CDR3 is TGTGCCAGCAGCGGACCTACCGGCAATGAGCAGTTCTTC.

This chain uses TRBV6-8 with TRBJ2-3; 8 bases line up with TRBD2. This CDR3 has 14 amino acids. The V and J ends lost 2 bases and 6 bases, in that order; junction bases with no gene match: 4. Germline values: CDR1 MNHGY, CDR2 SAAAGT. CDR3 in DNA: TGTGCCAGCAGTTACGAGCGGGGGTGGGATACGCAGTATTTT. This codes for CASSYERGWDTQYF.

As DNA, the CDR3 is TGTGCCACCAGCGAGTTAAATCCGCAGAATCAGCCCCAGCATTTT. Its protein product is CATSELNPQNQPQHF. The rearrangement joins TRBV15 to TRBJ1-5; D gene uncertain. Germline V gene lookup returns CDR1 LNHNV and CDR2 YYDKDF (reference sequence). Between the trimmed V and J ends, which lost 5 bases and 4 bases, there was a span of 15 bases. The CDR3 contains 15 residues.

This chain links TRBV9 with TRBJ2-6; D is unclear. Germline V gives CDR1 SGDLS, CDR2 YYNGEE. The V gene lost 5 bases and the J gene lost 0 bases, with 9 bases spanning the gap. The CDR3 is made up of 15 amino acids. The CDR3 nucleotides are TGTGCCAGCAGAGTCGAACTCTCTGGGGCCAACGTCCTGACTTTC. This encodes CASRVELSGANVLTF.

The rearrangement uses TRBV11-3 and TRBJ1-1; D is ambiguous. Looked up from germline, CDR1 is SGHNT and CDR2 is YENEEA. With 3 bases removed from V and 1 base from J, the gap between germline ends came to 12 bases. The CDR3 has 15 amino acids. The CDR3 coding sequence is TGTGCCAGCAGCTTGGATTCCCCAGGGAACACTGAAGCTTTCTTT. The encoded protein is CASSLDSPGNTEAFF.

The chain employs TRBV10-2 and TRBJ2-1, with 10 bases matching TRBD1. J lost 7 bases, V lost 2 bases, and 2 bases had no gene match. The CDR3 covers 14 residues. Germline CDR1 reads WSHSY; CDR2 reads SAAADI. The CDR3, as DNA: TGCGCCAGCAGTGAGCCGGGACAGGGGAATGAGCAGTTCTTC. It is translated as CASSEPGQGNEQFF.

This clone was found once. The rearrangement links TRBV28 to TRBJ1-2; D not resolved. V shed 2 bases and J shed 1 base, with 14 bases lying between them. The CDR3 extends over 16 amino acids. The germline gives CDR1 MDHEN, CDR2 SYDVKM. This CDR3 is CASSLGPGQLNYGYTF. The CDR3 bases are TGTGCCAGCAGTTTAGGGCCGGGTCAACTTAACTATGGCTACACCTTC.